The TCR beta chain described here comes from a study of OX40 agonist ivuxolimab in advanced cancers. About the full investigation: Ivuxolimab was a fully human IgG2 agonistic monoclonal antibody targeting the costimulatory receptor OX40 (CD134). Prior anti-PD-1, anti-PD-L1 or anti-CTLA-4 therapy was permitted, and checkpoint inhibitors had been received by about 44% of dose-escalation patients. Peripheral TCRbeta sequencing was intended to test whether TCR sequence diversity was altered and clonal T-cell expansion was caused by ivuxolimab. Intravenous ivuxolimab was administered to patients every 2 weeks at six dose levels: 0.01, 0.1, 0.3, 1.5, 3 and 10 mg/kg. The paper covers the monotherapy dose-escalation part of the phase I ivuxolimab trial, which included N of about 56 patients. Partial responses occurred in three dose-escalation patients, of whom one had hepatocellular carcinoma and two had cutaneous melanoma. Of the approximately 50 patients in dose escalation, about 20 had hepatocellular carcinoma, some 15 had melanoma, 9 had renal cell carcinoma and 9 had head and neck cancer. The dose-escalation cohort was about 86% male with a mean age of approximately 59 years, ranging from about 23 to 85. The full study reports these points: In partial responders in the 0.1-3.0 mg/kg groups, normalized peripheral clonal expansion was found to be among the lowest, especially among CD8+ T cells. On average, CD8+ T cells showed more expanded clones than CD4+ T cells after ivuxolimab. Clonal expansion of both CD4+ and CD8+ blood T cells was observed from baseline to week 6 at doses 0.1 to 3.0 mg/kg. Antigen specificity was not determined for the clonally expanded peripheral T cells. Low levels of normalized T-cell clonal expansion were also shown by some nonresponding patients.

The trial excluded patients who had a history of autoimmune disease or who were on systemic immunosuppression. Peripheral blood for TCR sequencing was collected from all dose cohorts at baseline, on cycle 4 day 1, and on cycle 7 day 1. The samples were taken from a phase I, first-in-human, multicenter, open-label dose-escalation trial of ivuxolimab. Adults with locally advanced or metastatic melanoma, renal cell, hepatocellular, or head and neck squamous cell carcinoma were enrolled in the trial. Before TCR sequencing, CD4+ T cells and CD8+ T cells were sorted from peripheral blood as separate populations. This clone was recorded only once. There is no known antigen for this receptor. Within one base of it there is no much larger clone, and no base qualities were kept. Via the germline V gene, CDR1 is LGHNA and CDR2 YSLEER. The CDR3 numbers 16 residues from cysteine through phenylalanine. Only the CDR3 region is kept as DNA, spanning 48 bases read in frame from base 1. Trimming takes 5 bases from V and 3 bases from J, and the germline ends sit 16 bases apart.

To sequence the TCRbeta CDR3 region, genomic DNA was isolated from the sorted cells. TCRbeta CDR3 regions were sequenced using the immunoSEQ Assay. TCRdb stores this immuneACCESS table with in-frame sequences only. Part of the clones is absent; in the studies checked, under half of the shortfall reflects unresolved V genes, and no reason is known for the rest. The sample records tens of thousands of clones, approximately 84% of which are singletons. About 15% of the sample is held by the ten biggest clonotypes. The material was CD4+ or CD8+ T cells sorted from blood, obtained in a trial of the OX40 agonist ivuxolimab. Recombination connected TRBV4-3 to TRBJ1-4; 5 matching bases give a weak D call of TRBD1. The TCR comes from an adult with an advanced solid tumor such as melanoma, head and neck, liver or kidney cancer. The sequenced DNA is TGCGCCAGCAGCTCGGATACGGGGGACCCTAATGAAAAACTGTTTTTT. It is translated as CASSSDTGDPNEKLFF.